Following are 8 T cell receptor beta chains from one sample sequenced in a study of brain T cells in children with intractable seizures. Sequencing was performed with immunoSEQ multiplex PCR; in TCRdb, only in-frame clones are kept and a portion is missing. The sample consists of tens of thousands of clones, under 95% of them appearing once. Here the sequenced sample was peripheral blood, taken at surgery. Receptors were obtained from a boy younger than two with tuberous sclerosis and intractable seizures.

The chain uses TRBV2 and TRBJ2-5; a possible D gene is TRBD2 (7 bases). The germline V gene has CDR1 SNHLY and CDR2 FYNNEI. The CDR3 has 16 amino acids. Trimming took off 2 bases at V and 1 base at J, with 14 bases between the two ends. This chain's CDR3 is CASSERGRGAQETQYF. The DNA of the CDR3 is TGTGCCAGCAGTGAAAGGGGCCGGGGGGCCCAAGAGACCCAGTACTTC.

This clone has only one observation. V and J are TRBV5-1 and TRBJ2-2; 7 nucleotides match TRBD2. The CDR3 spans 15 residues. Germline V gene data show CDR1 as SGHRS and CDR2 as YFSETQ. V lost 7 bases to trimming and J lost 2 bases; unmatched junction nucleotides: 8. CDR3 sequence: CASVNTGGNTGELFF. The CDR3 DNA sequence: TGCGCCAGCGTTAACACGGGGGGTAACACCGGGGAGCTGTTTTTT.

The CDR3, as DNA: TGTGCCACCAGCAGAGATCTCGTTCCGGACTTCCGAAAGGAAGAGCAGTACTTC. Its protein is CATSRDLVPDFRKEEQYF. The genes are TRBV15 and TRBJ2-7; a weak D match, TRBD2 (5 bases). This CDR3 comprises 18 residues. CDR1 is LNHNV and CDR2 is YYDKDF in the germline V gene (reference sequence). Trimming pared 0 bases from V and 7 bases from J, leaving 25 bases between.

This chain connects TRBV5-5 to TRBJ1-1; 7 bases are shared with TRBD1. There are 13 residues in the CDR3. The V gene end was trimmed by 7 bases and the J gene end by 6 bases; junction bases not matched to a gene: 9. From germline, CDR1 is SGHKS and CDR2 YYEKEE (reference sequence). This CDR3 reads CASYEGARAEAFF. The CDR3 nucleotides read TGTGCCAGCTACGAGGGGGCTCGAGCTGAAGCTTTCTTT.

The rearrangement links TRBV3-1 (or the pseudogene TRBV3-2) to TRBJ2-1, with 8 bases lining up with TRBD1. V shed 4 bases, J shed 4 bases, and the junction held 3 bases outside the gene matches. The germline V gene encodes CDR1 LGHDT and CDR2 YNNKEL (reference sequence). The CDR3 contains 14 residues. The CDR3 here is CASSLWDRYNEQFF. The CDR3 DNA reads TGTGCCAGCAGCCTTTGGGACAGGTACAATGAGCAGTTCTTC.

There are a few counts of this clone. This chain connects TRBV2 to TRBJ1-2, with D perhaps matching TRBD1 (5 bases). Trimming stripped 8 bases from V and 6 bases from J, with 19 bases between. CDR1 and CDR2 (germline): SNHLY, FYNNEI. The CDR3 is 14 amino acids. The CDR3 region is CASGADSWSNGYTF. The CDR3 DNA is TGTGCCAGCGGGGCCGACAGTTGGTCTAATGGCTACACCTTC.

The chain combines TRBV20-1 with TRBJ2-3; the D gene is possibly TRBD2 (5 bases). The CDR3 runs to 14 residues. From germline, CDR1 is DFQATT and CDR2 SNEGSKA (reference sequence). Trimming took 3 bases from V and 0 from J, leaving 10 bases between them. In DNA form, the CDR3 reads TGCAGTGCTAGTCTAGCTCCTAGCACAGATACGCAGTATTTT. Its translation is CSASLAPSTDTQYF.

This rearrangement joins TRBV19 to TRBJ1-2; no definite D call. Trimming left V 7 bases short and J 5 bases short, with 14 bases between. The CDR3 is 13 residues long. The germline CDR1 and CDR2 sequences are LNHDA and SQIVND (reference sequence). CDR3 protein: CASKVPGSYGYTF. The CDR3 nucleotides read TGTGCCAGTAAGGTCCCCGGATCATATGGCTACACCTTC.